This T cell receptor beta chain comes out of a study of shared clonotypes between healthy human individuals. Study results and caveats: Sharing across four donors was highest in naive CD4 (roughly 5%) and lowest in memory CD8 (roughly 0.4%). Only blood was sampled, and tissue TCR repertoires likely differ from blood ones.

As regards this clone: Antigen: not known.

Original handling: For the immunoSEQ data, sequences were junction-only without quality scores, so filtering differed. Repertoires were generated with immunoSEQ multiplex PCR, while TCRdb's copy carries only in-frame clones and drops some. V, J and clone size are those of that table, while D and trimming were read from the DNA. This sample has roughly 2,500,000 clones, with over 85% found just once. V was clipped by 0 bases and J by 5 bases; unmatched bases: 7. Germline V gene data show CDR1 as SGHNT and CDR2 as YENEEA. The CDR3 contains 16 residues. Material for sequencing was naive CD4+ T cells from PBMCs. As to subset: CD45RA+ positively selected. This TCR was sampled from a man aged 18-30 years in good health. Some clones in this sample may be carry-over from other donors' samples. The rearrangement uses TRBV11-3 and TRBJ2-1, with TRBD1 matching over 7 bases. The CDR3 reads CASSLEGGVGNNEQFF. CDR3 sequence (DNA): TGTGCCAGCAGCTTAGAAGGGGGCGTAGGAAACAATGAGCAGTTCTTC.